One and the same sample provided the 22 T cell receptor beta chains below, sequenced in a study of shared clonotypes between healthy human individuals. Produced via immunoSEQ multiplex PCR; TCRdb's table is partial and in-frame only. Altogether roughly 2 million clones are present, about 95% being singletons, with the ten largest covering roughly 1%. Selected positively for CCR7 and CD45RO-negative, naive CD8 cells excluded terminally differentiated effector memory CD45RA+ cells. What was sequenced was naive CD8+ T cells sorted from blood. These receptors were collected from a man aged 18 to 30 in good health.

This clone has only one observation. The chain has TRBV6-5 and TRBJ1-3, with a possible D match to TRBD1 (6 bases). The germline V gene encodes CDR1 MNHEY and CDR2 SVGAGI. V lost 1 base and J lost 8, with 15 bases in between. CDR3 length: 15 residues. CDR3 loop: CASSYWGRPGDTIYF. CDR3 coding DNA: TGTGCCAGCAGTTACTGGGGGAGGCCAGGGGACACCATATATTTT.

V gene TRBV4-1 combines with J gene TRBJ2-7, with 11 bases that match TRBD2. V lost 2 bases, J lost 1 base, and 10 bases stayed unmatched. The length of the CDR3 is 18 residues. Germline V gene sequence: CDR1 MGHRA, CDR2 YSYEKL. The CDR3 DNA is TGCGCCAGCAGCCAATTGCCCTCCACTAGCGGGAGATCCTACGAGCAGTACTTC. Residues: CASSQLPSTSGRSYEQYF.

The rearrangement joins TRBV4-3 to TRBJ2-7; TRBD2 aligns across 8 bases. The CDR3 contains 15 residues. The V and J ends lost 2 bases and 2 bases, in that order; junction bases with no gene match: 5. Looked up from germline, CDR1 is LGHNA and CDR2 is YSLEER. Here the CDR3 DNA reads TGCGCCAGCAGCCAAACGCTAGCGGGTCCCTACGAGCAGTACTTC. This encodes CASSQTLAGPYEQYF.

V usage is TRBV19 and J usage is TRBJ1-1; TRBD1 is a possible D gene (6 bases). The germline V gene has CDR1 LNHDA and CDR2 SQIVND (reference sequence). V was shortened by 3 bases and J by 0 bases, with 14 bases between the two germline ends. This CDR3 spans 16 amino acids. CDR3 nucleotides: TGTGCCAGTAGTATGACAGGCCCATGGGTGAACACTGAAGCTTTCTTT. Its protein is CASSMTGPWVNTEAFF.

This clone has just one count. CDR3 in DNA: TGTGCCAGCAGCCAATGGGACAGGTCGGTCTACGAGCAGTACTTC. Protein product: CASSQWDRSVYEQYF. The V and J genes are TRBV14 and TRBJ2-7; TRBD1 matches at 8 bases. CDR1 and CDR2 from the germline V gene are SGHDN and FVKESK. The trim removed 2 bases at V and 3 bases at J, leaving 6 bases unmatched. This CDR3 is 15 amino acids long.

Notes on this clone: The sample contains more than one DNA sequence encoding this CDR3. The CDR3 spells CASSLEDSTDTQYF. In DNA form, the CDR3 reads TGTGCCAGCAGCTTAGAGGACTCAACAGATACGCAGTATTTT. V gene TRBV7-2 combines with J gene TRBJ2-3; weak D call: TRBD2 (5 bases). This CDR3 has 14 amino acids. CDR1 and CDR2 from the germline V gene are SGHTA and FQGNSA. With 1 base removed from V and 3 bases from J, the gap between germline ends came to 8 bases.

The chain links TRBV7-2 to TRBJ2-7, with 7 bases that match TRBD2. The J segment lost 6 bases and the V segment lost 5 bases, leaving 1 base of the junction unmatched. This CDR3 is built from 11 residues. Germline CDR1 SGHTA, CDR2 FQGNSA. CDR3 region: CASSPGGEQYF. The CDR3 region has the DNA TGTGCCAGCAGCCCGGGGGGCGAGCAGTACTTC.

This chain uses TRBV5-4 with TRBJ1-1; 8 positions agree with TRBD1. Trimming cost V 10 bases and J 3 bases; bases outside gene matches: 14. The V gene's germline CDR1 is SGHNT and CDR2 YYREEE (reference sequence). CDR3 length equals 15 residues. DNA of the CDR3: TGTGCCCACGAGGACAGGGAAACGACGGACACTGAAGCTTTCTTT. Translated, it gives CAHEDRETTDTEAFF.

This chain joins TRBV6-6 and TRBJ1-6; tentatively, D is TRBD1 (5 bases). Germline V gene lookup returns CDR1 MNHNY and CDR2 SVGAGI (reference sequence). Deletions cut 6 bases from V and 0 bases from J, with 12 bases between. CDR3 length: 16 amino acids. The CDR3 coding sequence is TGTGCCAGCAGCCAGACAGCGAGCTCCTATAATTCACCCCTCCACTTT. Translation: CASSQTASSYNSPLHF.

The chain employs TRBV5-6 and TRBJ1-6; perhaps TRBD1 as D (5 bases). CDR3 length: 17 residues. Looked up from germline, CDR1 is SGHDT and CDR2 is YYEEEE. V was trimmed by 1 base and J by 8 bases, leaving 19 bases between them. CDR3 DNA: TGTGCCAGCAGCTTGTGGCAGGGTGGGGTGGGGGATTCACCCCTCCACTTT. Its protein is CASSLWQGGVGDSPLHF.

The rearrangement links TRBV6-5 to TRBJ2-5; TRBD1 or TRBD2 may be the D gene (5 bases each). This CDR3 comprises 14 residues. The V and J ends lost 10 bases and 5 bases respectively, with 20 bases between them. Germline CDR1 and CDR2: MNHEY and SVGAGI. The CDR3 DNA sequence: TGTGCCACAAACCTTCTCGGGGCCGGGGAGACCCAGTACTTC. Its protein product is CATNLLGAGETQYF.

The chain joins TRBV7-9 to TRBJ2-2, with a weak D call TRBD1 (5 bases). With 1 base removed from V and 1 base from J, the gap between germline ends came to 10 bases. Germline V lookup: CDR1 SEHNR, CDR2 FQNEAQ (reference sequence). The CDR3 extends over 16 amino acids. CDR3 residues: CASSLVPGQNTGELFF. The CDR3 region has the DNA TGTGCCAGCAGCTTAGTACCCGGACAGAACACCGGGGAGCTGTTTTTT.

This clone was found once. The chain couples TRBV4-1 to TRBJ2-2; possible D gene TRBD2, 5 bases. V lost 1 base and J 5 bases, leaving 11 bases between the germline ends. The V gene's germline CDR1 is MGHRA and CDR2 YSYEKL. The CDR3 contains 15 residues. The CDR3 DNA is TGCGCCAGCAGCCAAGGCCCGGGAAAAACCGGGGAGCTGTTTTTT. It translates to CASSQGPGKTGELFF.

The chain links TRBV7-6 to TRBJ1-1; possibly TRBD1 for D (5 bases). The V gene lost 3 bases and the J gene lost 0 bases, with 8 bases spanning the gap. Germline V gene data show CDR1 as SGHVS and CDR2 as FNYEAQ. This CDR3 has 14 residues. CDR3 sequence: CASSLGRMNTEAFF. CDR3 sequence (DNA): TGTGCCAGCAGCTTGGGACGTATGAACACTGAAGCTTTCTTT.

The rearrangement uses TRBV11-2 and TRBJ2-1; D may be TRBD1 or TRBD2 (5 bases each). Trimming left V 5 bases short and J 5 bases short, with 19 bases between. In germline, CDR1 is SGHAT, CDR2 FQNNGV. This CDR3 comprises 16 residues. The CDR3 region has the DNA TGTGCCAGCAGCCCTATTCCGGGACGGCTAAACAATGAGCAGTTCTTC. Translating it yields CASSPIPGRLNNEQFF.

V is TRBV28 and J is TRBJ2-7; D is possibly TRBD1 (6 bases). CDR3 length equals 15 residues. The germline gives CDR1 MDHEN, CDR2 SYDVKM. V lost 3 bases and J lost 2, with 14 bases in between. CDR3 residues: CASSFWTDATYEQYF. CDR3 nucleotides: TGTGCCAGCAGTTTTTGGACAGACGCGACCTACGAGCAGTACTTC.

The chain employs TRBV27 and TRBJ1-6; 9 bases are shared with TRBD1. The V gene's germline CDR1 is MNHEY and CDR2 SMNVEV (reference sequence). CDR3 size: 16 residues. With V trimmed by 3 bases and J by 7 bases, 7 bases remained unmatched. CDR3 loop: CASSFTGGSSNSPLHF. CDR3 DNA: TGTGCCAGCAGTTTCACAGGGGGCTCAAGCAATTCACCCCTCCACTTT.

This chain connects TRBV5-1 to TRBJ2-3, with 9 bases matching TRBD2. The CDR3 length is 19 residues. Per the germline V gene, CDR1 is SGHRS and CDR2 is YFSETQ. Unmatched junction bases numbered 13, after V lost 2 bases and J lost 0 bases. CDR3 nucleotide sequence: TGCGCCAGCAGCTTACGGACTAGCGAGAGGCGGGGCAGCACAGATACGCAGTATTTT. Amino acids: CASSLRTSERRGSTDTQYF.

The CDR3: CASSLVHSSYEQYF. In DNA, the CDR3 is TGTGCCAGCAGCTTAGTCCACAGCTCCTACGAGCAGTACTTC. This rearrangement joins TRBV11-2 to TRBJ2-7; D gene ambiguous. The germline V gene encodes CDR1 SGHAT and CDR2 FQNNGV. This CDR3 spans 14 amino acids. Trimming cost V 1 base and J 0 bases, with 7 bases left between them.

About this clone itself: This sample also contains other DNA sequences that code for the same CDR3. The gene calls are TRBV9 and TRBJ1-1, with D hard to call. V lost 2 bases and J lost 3, with 8 bases in between. Germline CDR1 reads SGDLS; CDR2 reads YYNGEE. The CDR3 is 13 amino acids. The CDR3 nucleotides are TGTGCCAGCAGCGTGGAGGGTGACACTGAAGCTTTCTTT. This gives the protein CASSVEGDTEAFF.

In regard to this clone: The sample contains more than one DNA sequence encoding this CDR3. This chain uses TRBV27 with TRBJ2-1, with TRBD1 as a possible D gene (5 bases). V lost 0 bases and J lost 2, with 8 bases in between. Germline lookup yields CDR1 MNHEY and CDR2 SMNVEV (reference sequence). This CDR3 has 15 amino acids. CDR3 protein: CASSLSSGPYNEQFF. CDR3 coding DNA: TGTGCCAGCAGTTTATCCTCAGGGCCCTACAATGAGCAGTTCTTC.

This clone came up once. The V and J genes are TRBV7-8 and TRBJ1-2; D is undetermined. This CDR3 is 14 amino acids long. From germline, CDR1 is SGHVS and CDR2 FQNEAQ. Between the trimmed V and J ends, which lost 1 base and 3 bases, there was a span of 9 bases. The CDR3 here is CASSLVRVDYGYTF. DNA for the CDR3: TGTGCCAGCAGCTTAGTGAGGGTGGACTATGGCTACACCTTC.